Each of the 24 T cell receptor beta chains below was sequenced from the same sample in a study of blood T cell repertoires in COVID-19. Clones were sequenced by immunoSEQ multiplex PCR, and TCRdb holds only the in-frame ones, with some missing. The sample has roughly 280,000 clones; 75% to 90% are singletons. Input material: PBMCs or T cells enriched from blood (not recorded which). The receptors shown here come from a woman under 40 with acute COVID-19.

This chain uses TRBV19 with TRBJ2-2, with 13 bases fitting TRBD2. This CDR3 has 15 residues. CDR1 and CDR2 from the germline V gene are LNHDA and SQIVND (reference sequence). V was pared by 6 bases and J by 7 bases, with 5 bases of the junction left unmatched. The CDR3 region has the DNA TGTGCCAGTAGCGGACTAGCGGGAGTGGACGGGGAGCTGTTTTTT. Translated: CASSGLAGVDGELFF.

The rearrangement joins TRBV27 to TRBJ2-7; D is perhaps TRBD1 (5 bases). Trimming took 1 base from V and 4 from J, leaving 11 bases between them. The CDR3 length is 14 residues. CDR1 and CDR2 from the germline V gene are MNHEY and SMNVEV (reference sequence). The CDR3 coding sequence is TGTGCCAGCAGTTTATTCAGGGATGGATACGAGCAGTACTTC. This gives the protein CASSLFRDGYEQYF.

Notes on this clone: The same CDR3 is also encoded by other DNA sequences in this sample. The J gene is TRBJ1-5, the V gene TRBV27, with a possible D match to TRBD1 (6 bases). Between the trimmed V and J ends, which lost 6 bases and 3 bases, there was a span of 9 bases. The CDR3 has 13 residues. CDR1 MNHEY and CDR2 SMNVEV come from the germline V gene (reference sequence). The CDR3 loop reads CASRGGHNQPQHF. For the CDR3, the DNA is TGTGCCAGCAGAGGGGGACACAATCAGCCCCAGCATTTT.

The V gene is TRBV5-5, the J gene TRBJ2-1, with 8 bases lining up with TRBD2. Germline CDR1 is SGHKS and CDR2 is YYEKEE (reference sequence). The CDR3 covers 18 residues. V trimming: 0 bases; J trimming: 0 bases; junction bases outside the gene matches: 8. The CDR3 protein is CASSLDRPAGVSYNEQFF. The CDR3 DNA reads as TGTGCCAGCAGCTTGGATCGCCCAGCGGGAGTCTCCTACAATGAGCAGTTCTTC.

Written as DNA, the CDR3 is TGTGCCAGCAGTGCCGGGACAGGGGACGGAGGAAATGAAAAACTGTTTTTT. Its translation is CASSAGTGDGGNEKLFF. The chain joins TRBV25-1 to TRBJ1-4; 10 positions match TRBD1. Per the germline V gene, CDR1 is MGHDK and CDR2 is SYGVNS. This CDR3 has 17 amino acids. J gave up 5 bases and V 4 bases, and 10 bases lay outside the gene matches.

This clone has just one count. The chain is built from TRBV4-1 and TRBJ2-1; the match to TRBD2 covers 7 bases. The length of the CDR3 is 15 residues. Germline values: CDR1 MGHRA, CDR2 YSYEKL. Germline trimming cut 4 bases from V and 9 bases from J; bases unmatched to any gene: 12. The CDR3 reads CASSLGLADGSEQFF. CDR3 in DNA: TGCGCCAGCAGCCTAGGCCTAGCGGATGGTAGTGAGCAGTTCTTC.

The genes are TRBV6-4 and TRBJ1-1; 9 nucleotides agree with TRBD1. This CDR3 region has 17 residues. Trimming at V came to 3 bases and at J to 0 bases, leaving 8 bases not matched to a gene. The germline CDR1 and CDR2 sequences are MRHNA and SNTAGT. This CDR3 is CASSETPGQGLNTEAFF. CDR3 bases: TGTGCCAGCAGTGAAACCCCTGGACAGGGGCTGAACACTGAAGCTTTCTTT.

The rearrangement joins TRBV5-6 to TRBJ1-6, with 8 bases lining up with TRBD1. After removal of 0 bases from V and 8 bases from J, the junction contained 4 bases not matched to a gene. This CDR3 spans 15 amino acids. Germline V gene sequence: CDR1 SGHDT, CDR2 YYEEEE. This CDR3 is CASSLGRGQDSPLHF. The CDR3 coding sequence is TGTGCCAGCAGCTTGGGCAGGGGGCAAGATTCACCCCTCCACTTT.

V and J are TRBV9 and TRBJ1-2; TRBD1 matches 8 bases. Germline values: CDR1 SGDLS, CDR2 YYNGEE. Trimming cost V 4 bases and J 6 bases; bases outside gene matches: 5. The CDR3 is 13 amino acids. The DNA of the CDR3 is TGTGCCAGCAGCAAGGAGACAGGGGATGGCTACACCTTC. Translated: CASSKETGDGYTF.

This chain joins TRBV5-8 and TRBJ2-2; tentatively, D is TRBD2 (5 bases). The CDR3 contains 16 residues. Germline V CDR1 and CDR2: SGHTS, YDEGEE. With 4 bases removed from V and 0 bases from J, the gap between germline ends came to 13 bases. CDR3 in DNA: TGTGCCAGCAGCGAAGAGAGCGGAGCGAACACCGGGGAGCTGTTTTTT. This gives the protein CASSEESGANTGELFF.

This clone was seen just once. The chain combines TRBV10-1 with TRBJ2-3; 9 bases match TRBD2. Losses at the gene ends were 3 bases for V and 7 bases for J; bases not matched to a gene: 11. The germline gives CDR1 WNHNN, CDR2 SYGVQD (reference sequence). The CDR3 loop spans 16 amino acids. CDR3 residues: CASSDRREGPSHTQYF. For the CDR3, the DNA is TGCGCCAGCAGTGACAGGCGGGAGGGACCCTCTCATACGCAGTATTTT.

The gene calls are TRBV2 and TRBJ2-7; 9 positions agree with TRBD2. The CDR3 length is 15 residues. Germline lookup yields CDR1 SNHLY and CDR2 FYNNEI. The J segment lost 9 bases and the V segment lost 6 bases, leaving 15 bases of the junction unmatched. The CDR3 coding sequence is TGTGCCAGCAGCGGTAGCGGGAGTCTAATGACCGTGCAGTACTTC. This codes for CASSGSGSLMTVQYF.

This clone was seen only once. This chain uses TRBV29-1 with TRBJ2-1, with 9 positions matching TRBD2. The V and J ends lost 4 bases and 12 bases, in that order; junction bases with no gene match: 4. This CDR3 region has 11 residues. The germline gives CDR1 SQVTM, CDR2 ANQGSEA. Written as DNA, the CDR3 is TGCAGCGTTGGGACTAGCGTTTTGCAGTTCTTC. Translated: CSVGTSVLQFF.

The chain recombines TRBV15 with TRBJ1-1, with TRBD1 as a possible D gene (6 bases). The germline V gene encodes CDR1 LNHNV and CDR2 YYDKDF (reference sequence). This CDR3 has 14 residues. V was cut by 0 bases and J by 5 bases, with 10 bases left in between. The CDR3 protein is CATSREQGGTEAFF. DNA of the CDR3: TGTGCCACCAGCAGAGAACAGGGTGGAACTGAAGCTTTCTTT.

This chain joins TRBV6-5 and TRBJ1-5, with D perhaps TRBD1 (6 bases). With 0 bases removed from V and 11 bases from J, the gap between germline ends came to 11 bases. Germline V gives CDR1 MNHEY, CDR2 SVGAGI. This CDR3 has 13 residues. CDR3: CASSYSTGRAQHF. The CDR3 DNA reads as TGTGCCAGCAGTTACTCTACAGGGAGGGCCCAGCATTTT.

This sequence joins TRBV14 and TRBJ2-3; D uncertain. CDR1 is SGHDN and CDR2 is FVKESK in the germline V gene. CDR3 length: 17 residues. V was shortened by 0 bases and J by 1 base, with 14 bases between the two germline ends. In DNA, the CDR3 is TGTGCCAGCAGCCAAGATCGCCCAGGAAAACGCACAGATACGCAGTATTTT. Protein product: CASSQDRPGKRTDTQYF. Complete variable domain (other parts from reference TRBV14 and TRBJ2-3): EAGVTQFPSHSVIEKGQTVTLRCDPISGHDNLYWYRRVMGKEIKFLLHFVKESKQDESGMPNNRFLAERTGGTYSTLKVQPAELEDSGVYFCASSQDRPGKRTDTQYFGPGTRLTVL.

This rearrangement joins TRBV5-1 to TRBJ1-2, with D possibly TRBD1 on 5 matching bases. Germline-derived CDR1 and CDR2 are SGHRS and YFSETQ. The CDR3 length is 12 residues. Trimming shortened V by 4 bases and J by 8 bases, and 12 bases separated the two germline ends. In DNA, the CDR3 is TGCGCCAGCAGCCCTGGGGAGGGGGGCTACACCTTC. Amino acids: CASSPGEGGYTF.

The J gene is TRBJ2-2, the V gene TRBV9; no clear D. The germline V and J ends were trimmed by 2 bases and 1 base, with 6 bases remaining between them. The CDR3 sequence is 14 residues long. CDR1 and CDR2 from the germline V gene are SGDLS and YYNGEE. The CDR3 DNA is TGTGCCAGCAGCGTTTTAGTGAACACCGGGGAGCTGTTTTTT. Translation: CASSVLVNTGELFF.

The chain links TRBV21-1 to TRBJ1-5; TRBD1, the D gene given by the table, was not confirmed from the DNA. TRBV21-1 is tagged as a pseudogene. CDR3 length: 17 residues. CDR3 nucleotide sequence: TGTGCCAGCAGCACGGGACAGGGGCCGCATAGCAATCAGCCCCAGCATTTT. It yields the protein CASSTGQGPHSNQPQHF.

The chain joins TRBV7-2 to TRBJ1-4; possible D gene TRBD1, 6 bases. The CDR3 has 15 amino acids. Germline V gene lookup returns CDR1 SGHTA and CDR2 FQGNSA. Deletions cut 0 bases from V and 8 bases from J, with 13 bases between. CDR3 in amino acids: CASSLANRESEKLFF. The CDR3 region has the DNA TGTGCCAGCAGCTTAGCGAACAGGGAAAGCGAAAAACTGTTTTTT.

The rearrangement uses TRBV28 and TRBJ1-2; a possible D gene is TRBD1 (6 bases). The CDR3 runs 14 residues. V was cut by 2 bases and J by 7 bases, with 14 bases left in between. CDR1 and CDR2 from the germline V gene are MDHEN and SYDVKM. The CDR3 spells CASSLRGGASGYTF. In DNA form, the CDR3 reads TGTGCCAGCAGTTTAAGGGGGGGGGCTTCTGGCTACACCTTC.

The rearrangement joins TRBV19 to TRBJ2-1, with TRBD2 matching over 9 bases. V shed 10 bases, J shed 0 bases, and the junction held 16 bases outside the gene matches. The CDR3 has 18 residues. Germline CDR1 LNHDA, CDR2 SQIVND (reference sequence). CDR3 coding DNA: TGTGCCACCTATGAGGGGCTAGCGGGATCTCCCTCCTACAATGAGCAGTTCTTC. Translated, it gives CATYEGLAGSPSYNEQFF.

The chain has TRBV27 and TRBJ2-3; 11 bases are a match to TRBD1. CDR1 MNHEY and CDR2 SMNVEV come from the germline V gene (reference sequence). The CDR3 is 14 residues long. The V and J ends lost 4 bases and 4 bases, in that order; junction bases with no gene match: 1. The CDR3 spells CASSSGQGADTQYF. The CDR3 coding sequence is TGTGCCAGCAGTTCGGGACAGGGGGCAGATACGCAGTATTTT.

DNA for the CDR3: TGTGCCAGCAGCTTACTAGGACTAGCGGGACAGAACACCGGGGAGCTGTTTTTT. Its translation is CASSLLGLAGQNTGELFF. The chain uses TRBV7-3 and TRBJ2-2, with 12 bases lining up with TRBD2. V trimming: 2 bases; J trimming: 1 base; junction bases outside the gene matches: 5. The germline CDR1 and CDR2 sequences are SGHTA and FQGTGA. The CDR3 consists of 18 residues.